This T cell receptor beta chain was captured in a study of T cell repertoires in cytomegalovirus infection. Study-wide background: Selection of CMV epitopes for the study included recently identified HLA-C-restricted and well-studied HLA-B-restricted ones.

Concerning this clonotype: The antigen is unknown.

V was cut by 2 bases and J by 5 bases, with 16 bases left in between. Germline loops: CDR1 SQVTM, CDR2 ANQGSEA. The CDR3 extends over 15 amino acids. TCRdb itself ran the reads through MiXCR, one entry per CDR3 protein. The table has just under 500,000 distinct CDR3 sequences, more than 30% seen once. The origin of this receptor is a human donor in good health (CMV status not recorded). Some clones in this sample may be carry-over from other donors' samples. The chain recombines TRBV29-1 with TRBJ2-1, with D maybe TRBD1 (5 bases). The sequences come from cultured PBMCs, collected from culture after CMV antigen stimulation. This CDR3 reads CSVEKWQGRDNEQFF. The CDR3 nucleotides read TGCAGCGTTGAAAAGTGGCAGGGCCGAGACAATGAGCAGTTCTTC.